The 9 T cell receptor beta chains below all came from one sample that was sequenced in a study of beta chain features in type 1 diabetes. cDNA synthesis used the whole RNA isolate, giving expressed TCRB sequences. Assay used: immunoSEQ multiplex PCR; TCRdb lists only in-frame clones, some missing. The sample consists of about 220,000 clones, under 13% of them appearing once. The sample comprised central memory CD4+ T cells from blood. These receptors were obtained from a man aged 18 to 30 in good health.

With respect to this clone: This likely reflects a read error, since a far larger clone is one base away. The rearrangement uses TRBV28 and TRBJ2-5, with 8 nucleotides matching TRBD2. V dropped 1 base and J dropped 0; count of bases not matched to a gene: 7. This CDR3 spans 17 amino acids. Germline V lookup: CDR1 MDHEN, CDR2 SYDVKM. CDR3 region: CASSLLGTRHYQETQYF. CDR3 nucleotide sequence: TGTGCCAGCAGTTTATTGGGGACTAGGCACTACCAAGAGACCCAGTACTTC.

This chain uses TRBV29-1 with TRBJ2-2; the D gene could be TRBD1 or TRBD2 (5 bases each). The germline gives CDR1 SQVTM, CDR2 ANQGSEA. The CDR3 runs to 15 residues. The germline V and J ends were trimmed by 7 bases and 2 bases, with 17 bases remaining between them. The CDR3, as DNA: TGCAGCGGTGTCAAGGGACGAGGAAACACCGGGGAGCTGTTTTTT. Its translation: CSGVKGRGNTGELFF.

The sample holds many counts of this clone. The chain is built from TRBV15 and TRBJ2-5, with no clear D. This CDR3 contains 13 residues. Germline CDR1 reads LNHNV; CDR2 reads YYDKDF (reference sequence). Trimming left V 5 bases short and J 6 bases short, with 13 bases between. CDR3 sequence: CATSPDPEKTQYF. The DNA of the CDR3 is TGTGCCACCAGCCCCGACCCCGAGAAGACCCAGTACTTC.

The rearrangement uses TRBV25-1 and TRBJ2-7; 11 bases fit TRBD2. The CDR3 covers 14 residues. The germline V gene has CDR1 MGHDK and CDR2 SYGVNS. After removal of 8 bases from V and 2 bases from J, the junction contained 5 bases not matched to a gene. The CDR3 reads CASGGLAGTYEQYF. The CDR3, as DNA: TGTGCCAGCGGTGGACTAGCGGGCACCTACGAGCAGTACTTC.

The sample holds many counts of this clone. The chain uses TRBV18 and TRBJ1-4; 8 nucleotides agree with TRBD1. Trimming took 1 base from V and 6 from J; bases not matched to a gene: 4. The length of the CDR3 is 15 residues. Germline V gives CDR1 KGHSH, CDR2 LQKENI. The CDR3 reads CASSPLGQGHEKLFF. The CDR3 DNA reads TGTGCCAGCTCACCACTTGGACAGGGCCATGAAAAACTGTTTTTT.

The chain recombines TRBV6-1 with TRBJ1-2, with 10 bases fitting TRBD1. The CDR3 has 14 amino acids. The germline CDR1 and CDR2 sequences are MNHNS and SASEGT. The V gene end was trimmed by 8 bases and the J gene end by 0 bases; junction bases not matched to a gene: 3. As DNA, the CDR3 is TGTGCCAGCCACGGGACAGGGGCTAACTATGGCTACACCTTC. Its translation is CASHGTGANYGYTF.

This clone has a handful of counts. The rearrangement joins TRBV7-2 to TRBJ2-1, with 7 nucleotides matching TRBD2. The V segment lost 4 bases and the J segment 8 bases; nucleotides outside the gene matches: 11. CDR1 is SGHTA and CDR2 is FQGNSA in the germline V gene. This CDR3 is built from 15 residues. In DNA form, the CDR3 reads TGTGCCAGCAGCTGGGCCCAAGGGGCGGGAGATGAGCAGTTCTTC. Encoded protein: CASSWAQGAGDEQFF.

Many counts were recorded for this clone. The J gene is TRBJ2-2, the V gene TRBV11-2; D gene unclear. V was trimmed by 0 bases and J by 3 bases, leaving 8 bases between them. The germline CDR1 and CDR2 sequences are SGHAT and FQNNGV. This CDR3 contains 15 residues. The CDR3 DNA follows: TGTGCCAGCAGCTTAGACAGACCCCACACCGGGGAGCTGTTTTTT. Its translation is CASSLDRPHTGELFF.

V usage is TRBV21-1 and J usage is TRBJ2-7; TRBD2, the table's D call, lacks a check against the DNA. TRBV21-1 is reported as a pseudogene. The CDR3 spans 16 residues. In nucleotides, the CDR3 is TGTGCCAGCAGCAAAGCGAAGGCGGGAGGTAGCTACGAGCAGTACTTC. Protein product: CASSKAKAGGSYEQYF.